This record covers a single TCR beta chain. This clonotype was counted many times. Its antigen remains undetermined. Per-nucleotide qualities are absent, and no much larger clonotype sits a single base away. Library construction relied on PCR. Reads for this sample came from an Illumina HiSeq 2500. To reduce PCR and sequencing biases, unique molecular identifiers were incorporated into the TCR beta cDNA libraries. Every 1 to 10 million input T cells yielded 500,000 or so cDNA molecules, meaning each molecule approximated one T cell. Patient libraries were prepared and sequenced with the same protocol used for the earlier healthy control dataset. Samples belonging to the same batch were prepared together, multiplexed and sequenced on a shared HiSeq lane. For the original study's pipeline: MIGEC handled the raw barcoded reads, throwing out single-read molecular identifier groups before consensus assembly and CDR3 extraction. Clonotype tables were post-analysed with VDJtools, normalizing diversity by down-sampling all datasets to the smallest sample size. In repertoire overlap clustering, CDR3 amino acid sequences, but not nucleotide sequences, were matched to correct batch-related cross-sample contamination. The raw public data were reprocessed by TCRdb itself: fastp quality trimming at Q25, MiXCR clonotype calling, in-frame beta chains only. Rows matching on CDR3 protein sequence are summarized as one entry with the most common DNA and genes. The authors' filters were not applied to this entry. The sample profile shows 250,000 to 300,000 distinct CDR3 sequences; 35% to 40% of them were found once. 4% to 6% of the sample is held by the ten biggest clonotypes.

Taken from cysteine to phenylalanine, the CDR3 has 15 residues. Just CDR3 DNA is preserved here, 45 bases in frame from base 1. For CDR1 and CDR2, the germline V gene lists SGDLS and YYNGEE. V lost 0 bases and J lost 3 bases, and the count of bases not matched to a germline gene is 5. The data derive from a study of post-analysis software for immune sequencing data (dated by TCRdb to between 2014 and 2017). At the level of the whole study: Disease courses on record covered relapsing-remitting, secondary progressive and progressive-relapsing multiple sclerosis, though some patients had no subtype annotation. The multiple sclerosis patient repertoires were compared with 10 to 12 previously published healthy control repertoires from donors aged about 6 to 26 years. A subset of samples was prepared in parallel using single-end sample barcoding, then pooled and co-amplified after Illumina adapter ligation.

The paper's findings and limits, for the study overall: Compared with controls, multiple sclerosis patients had significantly lower normalized Chao1 diversity, a finding suggesting substantial peripheral T-cell clonal expansion. The multiple sclerosis patient group was slightly younger than the control group. When samples were clustered directly using the F measure, samples prepared in the same batch co-clustered strongly, which prompted a batch-effect correction. Roughly 5 TRBV segments, including TRBV5-6, TRBV5-1 and TRBV20-1, were significantly more frequent in patients than controls.

To demonstrate the VDJtools post-analysis software, the study profiled TCR beta repertoires from the peripheral blood of 10 to 15 young patients with multiple sclerosis. Multiple sclerosis patients were children and adolescents aged roughly 6 to 16 years. The rearrangement combines TRBV9 with TRBJ1-2; a stretch of 7 junction bases matches TRBD1. This clonotype was obtained from a girl between 10 and 17 years old with multiple sclerosis. The source material was blood. CDR3 loop: CASSVGPDRDYGYTF. The sequenced DNA: TGTGCCAGCAGCGTAGGCCCTGACAGGGACTATGGCTACACCTTC.